Listed here are 16 T cell receptor beta chains from one sample, sequenced in a study of T cells in Graves' hyperthyroidism and ophthalmopathy. The TCR beta CDR3 regions underwent amplification using RNA transcripts as the source. TCR CDR3 regions were first amplified by RT-PCR with HTBI primers. TCRdb re-analysed the multiplex PCR reads in MiXCR, keeping a single row per CDR3 protein. The sample includes 370,000 or so distinct CDR3 sequences, 15% to 17% of them seen just once. The sequencing input was blood. The source of these receptors is a woman younger than 35 with Graves' hyperthyroidism that later progressed to Graves' ophthalmopathy.

On this clonotype itself: This could be a read error, since a much larger clone is one nucleotide away. V usage is TRBV20-1 and J usage is TRBJ2-5; TRBD2 is a possible D gene (6 bases). The J call is in doubt because the DNA end fits TRBJ2-1 better. There are 12 residues in the CDR3. Germline-derived CDR1 and CDR2 are DFQATT and SNEGSKA (reference sequence). CDR3 region: CSARVGSETQFF. In nucleotides, the CDR3 is TGCAGTGCTAGGGTCGGGAGTGAGACCCAGTTCTTC.

This clonotype was seen at least ten times. The gene calls are TRBV18 and TRBJ1-2, with D possibly matching TRBD1 (5 bases). V shed 0 bases and J shed 6 bases, with 14 bases lying between them. Germline V gene lookup returns CDR1 KGHSH and CDR2 LQKENI. This CDR3 is 15 amino acids long. The CDR3 spells CASSPPAGRADGYTF. The CDR3 nucleotides read TGTGCCAGCTCACCACCGGCGGGCAGGGCCGATGGCTACACCTTC.

This clonotype came up a few times. CDR3 sequence (DNA): TGTGCCAGCAGCTCCCTGGGTGGGAGGATCACCTACAATGAGCAGTTCTTC. Its translation: CASSSLGGRITYNEQFF. The gene calls are TRBV13 and TRBJ2-1; tentative D call: TRBD2 (6 bases). With 4 bases removed from V and 2 bases from J, the gap between germline ends came to 18 bases. There are 17 residues in the CDR3. The germline CDR1 and CDR2 sequences are PRHDT and FYEKMQ (reference sequence). Combining the CDR3 with reference TRBV13 and TRBJ2-1 gives the whole variable domain AAGVIQSPRHLIKEKRETATLKCYPIPRHDTVYWYQQGPGQDPQFLISFYEKMQSDKGSIPDRFSAQQFSDYHSELNMSSLELGDSALYFCASSSLGGRITYNEQFFGPGTRLTVL.

The chain uses TRBV4-2 and TRBJ2-3; a possible D gene is TRBD2 (5 bases). Trimming stripped 1 base from V and 0 bases from J, with 8 bases between. CDR1 LGHNA and CDR2 YNFKEQ come from the germline V gene. The CDR3 extends over 15 amino acids. The CDR3 is CASSQVGESTDTQYF. CDR3 DNA: TGTGCCAGCAGCCAAGTGGGAGAGAGCACAGATACGCAGTATTTT.

At least ten counts were recorded for this clonotype. V and J are TRBV12-3 or TRBV12-4 and TRBJ2-1, with D possibly matching TRBD2 (5 bases). This CDR3 is 13 amino acids long. Trimming removed 8 bases at V and 0 bases at J, with 8 bases between. The CDR3 nucleotides are TGTGCCAGCTCGCGGGCCTCCTACAATGAGCAGTTCTTC. Translation: CASSRASYNEQFF.

The chain uses TRBV28 and TRBJ2-6; D perhaps matches TRBD1 (6 bases). The CDR3 is made up of 15 amino acids. Trimming removed 5 bases from V and 0 bases from J, with 8 bases in between. Germline V gene lookup returns CDR1 MDHEN and CDR2 SYDVKM. The DNA for the CDR3 is TGTGCCAGCAGTCTGGGGGCCTCTGGGGCCAACGTCCTGACTTTC. It codes for CASSLGASGANVLTF.

This clonotype was detected many times. This rearrangement joins TRBV28 to TRBJ1-2; no definite D call. V lost 6 bases and J 2 bases, leaving 13 bases between the germline ends. This CDR3 has 14 amino acids. CDR1 and CDR2 (germline): MDHEN, SYDVKM. CDR3 residues: CASSQLGKNYGYTF. CDR3 DNA sequence: TGTGCCAGCAGCCAATTGGGGAAGAACTATGGCTACACCTTC.

The V gene is TRBV19, the J gene TRBJ2-4; 10 bases match TRBD2. The CDR3 contains 15 residues. CDR1 LNHDA and CDR2 SQIVND come from the germline V gene (reference sequence). The junction had 7 bases not matched to a gene; V was cut back by 4 bases and J by 7 bases. This CDR3 reads CASSRASGSLNIQYF. The CDR3 coding sequence is TGTGCCAGTAGTAGGGCTAGCGGGAGTTTGAACATTCAGTACTTC.

The chain employs TRBV27 and TRBJ2-5; either TRBD1 or TRBD2 may fit D (5 bases each). Trimming removed 5 bases from V and 9 bases from J, with 22 bases in between. The CDR3 loop spans 15 amino acids. CDR1 and CDR2 (germline): MNHEY, SMNVEV (reference sequence). CDR3 protein: CASSQKWGSPSSQYF. The CDR3 DNA is TGTGCCAGCAGTCAAAAATGGGGGAGCCCATCTTCCCAGTACTTC.

This rearrangement joins TRBV9 to TRBJ2-2, with unresolved D. CDR1 SGDLS and CDR2 YYNGEE come from the germline V gene. The CDR3 has 11 residues. The V gene lost 8 bases and the J gene lost 8 bases, with 10 bases spanning the gap. This chain's CDR3 is CASGSEGELFF. The CDR3 DNA follows: TGTGCCAGTGGTTCTGAGGGGGAGCTGTTTTTT.

This clonotype has just a few counts. V usage is TRBV15 and J usage is TRBJ2-7; possible D gene TRBD1, 5 bases. The CDR3 sequence is 14 residues long. Deletions cut 1 base from V and 2 bases from J, with 9 bases between. The germline CDR1 and CDR2 sequences are LNHNV and YYDKDF (reference sequence). The CDR3 nucleotides read TGTGCCACCAGCAGAGGGGCAGGGCCCTACGAGCAGTACTTC. Encoded protein: CATSRGAGPYEQYF.

This clonotype was counted many times. The genes are TRBV7-9 and TRBJ2-2, with 7 positions matching TRBD2. CDR1 is SEHNR, CDR2 FQNEAQ, per germline (reference sequence). Unmatched junction bases numbered 13, after V lost 5 bases and J lost 4 bases. The CDR3 covers 17 residues. The CDR3 DNA reads as TGTGCCAGCAGCCCGGTGGTCGGGGAGGGCCGCACCGGGGAGCTGTTTTTT. The encoded protein is CASSPVVGEGRTGELFF. Looking up the rest from reference TRBV7-9 and TRBJ2-2 gives the full variable domain: DTGVSQNPRHKITKRGQNVTFRCDPISEHNRLYWYRQTLGQGPEFLTYFQNEAQLEKSRLLSDRFSAERPKGSFSTLEIQRTEQGDSAMYLCASSPVVGEGRTGELFFGEGSRLTVL.

This clonotype was recorded many times. V is TRBV11-2 and J is TRBJ2-1, with 9 bases identical to TRBD2. In germline, CDR1 is SGHAT, CDR2 FQNNGV. The CDR3 runs to 18 residues. Germline trimming cut 0 bases from V and 12 bases from J; bases unmatched to any gene: 18. CDR3 loop: CASSLDFVRLAGRARQFF. The CDR3, as DNA: TGTGCCAGCAGCTTAGATTTTGTTCGGCTAGCGGGGCGGGCTCGGCAGTTCTTC.

The chain has TRBV20-1 and TRBJ2-7, with 16 positions matching TRBD2. Matching the DNA end better, TRBJ2-1 makes the J call doubtful. CDR1 is DFQATT and CDR2 is SNEGSKA in the germline V gene (reference sequence). This CDR3 comprises 17 residues. For the CDR3, the DNA is TGCAGTGCTACTGATACGGGACTAGCGGGAGGGTCCTACGAGCAGTTCTTC. It encodes CSATDTGLAGGSYEQFF.

In this sample, this clonotype turned up a few times. The V and J genes are TRBV27 and TRBJ2-7; maybe TRBD2 (5 bases). CDR3 length equals 15 residues. The germline gives CDR1 MNHEY, CDR2 SMNVEV (reference sequence). Between the trimmed V and J ends, which lost 6 bases and 2 bases, there was a span of 17 bases. CDR3 sequence reads: CASRRGGSLTYEQYF. The CDR3 bases are TGTGCCAGCAGAAGAGGCGGGTCTCTAACCTACGAGCAGTACTTC.

The genes are TRBV7-2 and TRBJ2-7; D not certain. V shed 1 base and J shed 1 base, with 20 bases lying between them. Looked up from germline, CDR1 is SGHTA and CDR2 is FQGNSA. The CDR3 totals 18 residues. The CDR3 DNA reads TGTGCCAGCAGCTTAGGAGTGGGTAGCTCGGGCGGATCCTACGAGCAGTACTTC. As protein: CASSLGVGSSGGSYEQYF. The full variable domain, in which reference TRBV7-2 and TRBJ2-7 provide the parts outside the CDR3, is GAGVSQSPSNKVTEKGKDVELRCDPISGHTALYWYRQSLGQGLEFLIYFQGNSAPDKSGLPSDRFSAERTGGSVSTLTIQRTQQEDSAVYLCASSLGVGSSGGSYEQYFGPGTRLTVT.